A selection of T cell receptor beta chains follows, all from one sample in a study of shared T cell receptors in the human thymus. Only in-frame clones appear in the TCRdb table, and some are missing; sequencing was by immunoSEQ multiplex PCR. The sample has approximately 730,000 clones, 75% to 90% seen once; the top ten hold about 0.0098%. The data also belong to a second study, concerning human thymus T cells.

The sample was thymocytes. The receptors here all came from a girl under three years old with a congenital heart defect. CDR3s include the opening cysteine and the closing phenylalanine or tryptophan. Fields, in order: D gene, clone size, V gene, J gene, CDR3 DNA, CDR3 protein. D genes are given only for firm matches. Size values are once, few and many counts, or a class for expanded clones, and some rows have none.

>.|.|TRBV11-2|TRBJ1-1
TGTGCCAGCAGCCCATGGGGTCGAGGGCCCTCTAACACTGAAGCTTTCTTT
CASSPWGRGPSNTEAFF
>.|.|TRBV4-3|TRBJ1-2
TGCGCCAGCAGCCAAGGGGTCAGGGGCAAAACTAAGGGTTATGGCTACACCTTC
CASSQGVRGKTKGYGYTF
>TRBD2|few|TRBV4-1|TRBJ2-1
TGCGCCAGCAGCCGACCCACGGCGGGAGTCAATGAGCAGTTCTTC
CASSRPTAGVNEQFF
>TRBD1|.|TRBV5-1|TRBJ1-1
TGCGCCAGCAGCACCTTTGGACAGGGGCGTTACATGAACACTGAAGCTTTCTTT
CASSTFGQGRYMNTEAFF
>TRBD1|.|TRBV7-6|TRBJ1-6
TGTGCCAGCAGCTTAGGGGGTAGTAACGGGACAGGGAGCGGGCTTCATTCACCCCTCCACTTT
CASSLGGSNGTGSGLHSPLHF
>TRBD1|few|TRBV7-2|TRBJ2-2
TGTGCCAGCAGCGACCCGGGACAGGGATTGTCGAACACCGGGGAGCTGTTTTTT
CASSDPGQGLSNTGELFF
>TRBD1|few|TRBV4-3|TRBJ1-2
TGCGCCAGCAGCCGGACAGGCAACTATGGCTACACCTTC
CASSRTGNYGYTF
>.|.|TRBV5-1|TRBJ2-3
TGCGCCAGCAGCTTGCGGGACACCGGTGGAACAGATACGCAGTATTTT
CASSLRDTGGTDTQYF
>.|.|TRBV9|TRBJ1-1
TGTGCCAGCAGCGTAGGAGGGTATGGGGCTGAAGCTTTCTTT
CASSVGGYGAEAFF
>TRBD1|.|TRBV5-1|TRBJ1-1
TGCGCCAGCAGCGCGGACAGGGACCCTCCCATGAACACTGAAGCTTTCTTT
CASSADRDPPMNTEAFF
>TRBD1|once|TRBV12-5|TRBJ1-2
TGTGCTAGTGGTTTTTCCAGGGACAGGGAGCTCTATGGCTACACCTTC
CASGFSRDRELYGYTF
>TRBD2|once|TRBV6-4|TRBJ2-2
TGTGCCAGCAGTGACTCAGCACTAGCGGGGGAAATGGGCACCGGGGAGCTGTTTTTT
CASSDSALAGEMGTGELFF
>TRBD1|.|TRBV14|TRBJ2-5
TGTGCCAGCAGCCGCACAAAGTGGGACAGACCAAAAGAGACCCAGTACTTC
CASSRTKWDRPKETQYF
>TRBD1|.|TRBV6-5|TRBJ2-5
TGTGCCAGCAGTCCTCGACAGGGGCAAGAGACCCAGTACTTC
CASSPRQGQETQYF
>.|.|TRBV6-1|TRBJ1-2
TGTGCCAGCTCTCCGGGGAGAGGCTACACCTTC
CASSPGRGYTF
>.|.|TRBV4-3|TRBJ1-1
TGCGCCAGCAGCCAAAAAATAGTCTTGAGACAGCTCAACACTGAAGCTTTCTTT
CASSQKIVLRQLNTEAFF
>.|.|TRBV6-1|TRBJ1-2
TGTGCCAGCAGTGAAGCGCACAGGACCGAAGATAACTATGGCTACACCTTC
CASSEAHRTEDNYGYTF
>.|.|TRBV7-8|TRBJ1-4
TGTGCCAGCAGCTTAGCCCAGGGTGGATTGGTATCAACAGCAACTAATGAAAAACTGTTTTTT
CASSLAQGGLVSTATNEKLFF
>TRBD1|once|TRBV9|TRBJ2-1
TGTGCCAGCAGCGGGGACAGGACGGCCTACAATGAGCAGTTCTTC
CASSGDRTAYNEQFF
>.|.|TRBV14|TRBJ1-6
TGTGCCAGCAGCCAAGGGGGGACTGCAAATTCACCCCTCCACTTT
CASSQGGTANSPLHF
>.|.|TRBV29-1|TRBJ2-5
TGCAGCGTTGGGGCAGTGTTACGGGGCCAAGAGACCCAGTACTTC
CSVGAVLRGQETQYF
>TRBD1|few|TRBV19|TRBJ1-2
TGTGCCAGTAGTCCCATGGGGTCCGGACAGGTCCACTATGGCTACACCTTC
CASSPMGSGQVHYGYTF
>.|.|TRBV6-1|TRBJ1-6
TGTGCCAGCACCCCCTCGGTAGAGAGCTCACCCCTCCACTTT
CASTPSVESSPLHF
>TRBD1|.|TRBV12-5|TRBJ1-1
TGTGCTAGTGGTTTGTCCAGAACCGACAGGGCGGTCGTCACTGAAGCTTTCTTT
CASGLSRTDRAVVTEAFF
>.|.|TRBV2|TRBJ1-5
TGTGCCAGCAGTGCCTGTAGCAATCAGCCCCAGCATTTT
CASSACSNQPQHF
>.|.|TRBV9|TRBJ1-2
TGTGCCAGCAGCGTAGCCCCTACCGGGGCAGGGGATGGCTACACCTTC
CASSVAPTGAGDGYTF
>TRBD1|.|TRBV6-5|TRBJ2-7
TGTGCCAGCAGTTATCCCCCGGGACAGTTCTACGAGCAGTACTTC
CASSYPPGQFYEQYF
>TRBD1|.|TRBV7-2|TRBJ2-2
TGTGCCAGCAGTAGACAGGGGGTCGGCACCGGGGAGCTGTTTTTT
CASSRQGVGTGELFF
>TRBD1|.|TRBV29-1|TRBJ2-3
TGCAGCGCCCCCGTGAGGGACAGGGTACCAGATACGCAGTATTTT
CSAPVRDRVPDTQYF
>TRBD2|once|TRBV4-3|TRBJ2-7
TGCGCCAGCAGCCATTGGACGGGGGGGCCTTGCGAGCAGTACTTC
CASSHWTGGPCEQYF
>TRBD2|.|TRBV5-4|TRBJ2-3
TGTGCCAGCAGCTTAATAACGGGGGGGGAAGATACGCAGTATTTT
CASSLITGGEDTQYF
>.|.|TRBV11-2|TRBJ1-6
TGTGCCAGCAAGCTTAGGGTGCGGGAGGTACCCCTCCACTTT
CASKLRVREVPLHF
>TRBD1|.|TRBV9|TRBJ1-3
TGTGCCAGCAGCGTGGACAGGGACTCTGGAAACACCATATATTTT
CASSVDRDSGNTIYF
>TRBD1|.|TRBV30|TRBJ2-7
TGTGCCTGGAGTGTGGGGACAGGGGGCGCGCACGAGCAGTACTTC
CAWSVGTGGAHEQYF
>.|.|TRBV15|TRBJ1-1
TGTGCCACCAGCACCTCAGGGATAAACACTGAAGCTTTCTTT
CATSTSGINTEAFF
>TRBD1|.|TRBV19|TRBJ1-5
TGTGCCAGTAGTACCCGGACAGGGGGCTATAGCAATCAGCCCCAGCATTTT
CASSTRTGGYSNQPQHF
>TRBD2|.|TRBV18|TRBJ2-5
TGTGCCAGCTCACCACTTGGCGGGGGGGCCGAAGAGACCCAGTACTTC
CASSPLGGGAEETQYF